The sample holds many counts of the clone carrying this T cell receptor (beta chain). With 10-nucleotide random UMIs, 5'RACE was used to make the cDNA. Over 190 million TCR-beta sequences from 15-18 subjects came from every sequencing run. TCRdb reprocessed the 5' RACE reads via MiXCR and lists one record per CDR3 protein. The repertoire holds some 4,500 distinct CDR3 sequences, 20% to 25% seen once, with about 40% in the top ten. This sample was taken from a study of neurological immune-mediated disorders. The germline gives CDR1 SGHDN, CDR2 FVKESK. V was cut by 1 base and J by 10 bases, with 9 bases left in between. This CDR3 comprises 12 residues. The sorted libraries drew on roughly 1 million T cells that were CD4+ or CD8+.

Sequencing was done on a sample of CD8+ T cells from blood. This clonotype was sampled from a woman aged 60-75 years with HTLV-1-associated myelopathy (HAM/TSP). This chain links TRBV14 with TRBJ2-3; D is unresolved. The CDR3 protein is CASSQAPGSQYF. The CDR3 region has the DNA TGTGCCAGCAGCCAAGCCCCGGGTTCGCAGTATTTT.